These 26 T cell receptor beta chains came from one sample sequenced in a study of CD8 T cells in Susac syndrome. Random hexamers were used to reverse transcribe an amount of roughly 0.5 to 1 ug RNA. Using its own MiXCR run on the immunoSEQ multiplex PCR reads, TCRdb lists one record per CDR3 protein. In the table there are approximately 190,000 distinct CDR3 sequences, approximately 95% of which are singletons. Source material: CD4+ T cells from PBMCs. These receptors all come from a human donor in good health.

The chain joins TRBV5-1 to TRBJ2-3, with D perhaps being TRBD1 or TRBD2 (6 bases each). In germline, CDR1 is SGHRS, CDR2 YFSETQ. V was clipped by 2 bases and J by 3 bases, with 10 bases between them. The CDR3 is 14 residues long. The CDR3 reads CASSFGGGTDTQYF. CDR3 bases: TGCGCCAGCAGCTTTGGAGGGGGGACAGATACGCAGTATTTT.

The chain links TRBV28 to TRBJ1-1; TRBD1 might be the D (5 bases). The germline CDR1 and CDR2 sequences are MDHEN and SYDVKM. There are 13 residues in the CDR3. Trimming pared 11 bases from V and 4 bases from J, leaving 17 bases between. CDR3 sequence: CAVKEGYGTEAFF. In DNA, the CDR3 is TGTGCCGTAAAGGAGGGGTATGGCACTGAAGCTTTCTTT.

The rearrangement joins TRBV29-1 to TRBJ2-3, with D perhaps TRBD1 or TRBD2 (5 bases each). Germline V gene sequence: CDR1 SQVTM, CDR2 ANQGSEA. CDR3 length: 13 amino acids. The V gene lost 0 bases and the J gene lost 7 bases, with 11 bases spanning the gap. CDR3 region: CSVEDRGRNTQYF. The DNA for the CDR3 is TGCAGCGTTGAAGATCGGGGCCGGAATACGCAGTATTTT.

This clonotype has just one count. This chain links TRBV14 with TRBJ2-1; 16 bases are a match to TRBD2. The germline V gene has CDR1 SGHDN and CDR2 FVKESK. The CDR3 loop spans 18 amino acids. J was trimmed by 9 bases and V by 4 bases; bases with no gene match: 12. CDR3: CASSPRRGLAGGRTEQFF. The CDR3, as DNA: TGTGCCAGCAGCCCTCGCAGGGGACTAGCGGGGGGGCGTACTGAGCAGTTCTTC.

Remarks on this clonotype: An end of the junction differs from the germline gene, which may be a read error. V usage is TRBV18 and J usage is TRBJ1-5, with unresolved D. CDR1 KGHSH and CDR2 LQKENI come from the germline V gene. This CDR3 contains 16 residues. For the CDR3, the DNA is TGTGCCAGCTCACCACTAAACATCGATAGCGATCAGCCCCAGCATTTT. This gives the protein CASSPLNIDSDQPQHF.

CDR3: CASSLQVGQPQHF. The DNA for the CDR3 is TGCGCCAGCAGCCTTCAAGTTGGTCAGCCCCAGCATTTT. The chain uses TRBV5-1 and TRBJ1-5, with D hard to call. The CDR3 runs 13 residues. V dropped 4 bases and J dropped 6 bases, with 11 bases sitting between them. The germline V gene encodes CDR1 SGHRS and CDR2 YFSETQ.

The chain joins TRBV27 to TRBJ2-1, with 10 bases fitting TRBD1. The trim removed 3 bases at V and 0 bases at J, leaving 11 bases unmatched. The CDR3 is made up of 19 amino acids. Germline loops: CDR1 MNHEY, CDR2 SMNVEV (reference sequence). The CDR3 here is CASSFGTGVVRNSYNEQFF. DNA for the CDR3: TGTGCCAGCAGTTTTGGGACAGGGGTGGTTCGGAACTCCTACAATGAGCAGTTCTTC.

The rearrangement joins TRBV6-6 to TRBJ2-2; unclear D gene. The CDR3 covers 12 residues. The ends were cut back, 6 bases at V and 7 bases at J, with 9 bases in the middle. Germline CDR1 reads MNHNY; CDR2 reads SVGAGI (reference sequence). CDR3 sequence (DNA): TGTGCCAGCAGCCTTTTGATCGGGGAGCTGTTTTTT. Translation: CASSLLIGELFF.

The chain is built from TRBV4-2 and TRBJ1-2; D is uncertain. CDR1 is LGHNA and CDR2 is YNFKEQ in the germline V gene. Between the trimmed V and J ends, which lost 0 bases and 2 bases, there was a span of 7 bases. This CDR3 has 14 amino acids. The chain's CDR3 is CASSQDSRNYGYTF. CDR3 nucleotide sequence: TGTGCCAGCAGCCAAGATTCCAGGAACTATGGCTACACCTTC.

The chain couples TRBV5-6 to TRBJ2-2, with D possibly TRBD2 on 5 matching bases. CDR3 length: 15 residues. The germline V and J ends were trimmed by 3 bases and 8 bases, with 17 bases remaining between them. Germline V lookup: CDR1 SGHDT, CDR2 YYEEEE. CDR3 DNA sequence: TGTGCCAGCAGCTCGACCAGGACCAAGCGGGGGGAGCTGTTTTTT. Protein: CASSSTRTKRGELFF.

The rearrangement uses TRBV6-1 and TRBJ1-2, with unresolved D. The CDR3 contains 13 residues. Germline loops: CDR1 MNHNS, CDR2 SASEGT. V shed 2 bases and J shed 4 bases, with 8 bases lying between them. The CDR3 DNA reads as TGTGCCAGCAGTGAACGGCAGAGCTATGGCTACACCTTC. Protein product: CASSERQSYGYTF.

The chain uses TRBV7-3 and TRBJ2-2; D possibly corresponds to TRBD1 (7 bases). Germline V gene data show CDR1 as SGHTA and CDR2 as FQGTGA. The CDR3 sequence is 17 residues long. Trimming removed 5 bases from V and 6 bases from J, with 22 bases in between. CDR3 loop: CASSPSAKTGRSGELFF. The CDR3 DNA is TGTGCCAGCAGCCCCTCCGCGAAGACAGGGAGGTCCGGGGAGCTGTTTTTT. Supplemented by reference TRBV7-3 and TRBJ2-2, the full variable domain reads GAGVSQTPSNKVTEKGKYVELRCDPISGHTALYWYRQSLGQGPEFLIYFQGTGAADDSGLPNDRFFAVRPEGSVSTLKIQRTERGDSAVYLCASSPSAKTGRSGELFFGEGSRLTVL.

The chain employs TRBV4-3 and TRBJ1-3; the D is unclear. V lost 11 bases and J lost 2, with 19 bases in between. CDR3 length equals 15 residues. From germline, CDR1 is LGHNA and CDR2 YSLEER. CDR3 bases: TGCGCCCCCCCTGTCATCCAAGTGGCTGGAAACACCATATATTTT. Protein sequence: CAPPVIQVAGNTIYF.

The chain is built from TRBV7-9 and TRBJ2-2; D possibly corresponds to TRBD1 (6 bases). Germline loops: CDR1 SEHNR, CDR2 FQNEAQ (reference sequence). The CDR3 has 18 residues. The V and J ends lost 5 bases and 6 bases respectively, with 25 bases between them. This CDR3 reads CASSQTTGGAGYAGELFF. The CDR3 bases are TGTGCCAGCAGCCAAACGACAGGTGGCGCCGGTTATGCCGGGGAGCTGTTTTTT.

This clonotype is a singleton in its sample. The chain joins TRBV28 to TRBJ1-2; no firm D call. Trimming removed 2 bases at V and 4 bases at J, with 8 bases between. The CDR3 is 13 residues long. The germline gives CDR1 MDHEN, CDR2 SYDVKM. CDR3 amino acids: CASSLVRSYGYTF. Here the CDR3 DNA reads TGTGCCAGCAGTTTAGTACGAAGCTATGGCTACACCTTC.

This clonotype was counted once. The V call is TRBV6-5, the J call TRBJ1-2; D unresolved. The CDR3 has 13 amino acids. Trimming left V 5 bases short and J 8 bases short, with 15 bases between. Per the germline V gene, CDR1 is MNHEY and CDR2 is SVGAGI. The CDR3 DNA sequence: TGTGCCAGCAGTGGCCGGCCCTCGGAAGGCTACACCTTC. This translates into CASSGRPSEGYTF.

J is TRBJ2-3 and V is TRBV28, with TRBD2 identical over 7 bases. The CDR3 runs to 15 residues. The germline gives CDR1 MDHEN, CDR2 SYDVKM. With V trimmed by 6 bases and J by 0 bases, 6 bases remained unmatched. The CDR3 nucleotides are TGTGCCAGCAGCAGAGCGGGGCTTAGCACAGATACGCAGTATTTT. This gives the protein CASSRAGLSTDTQYF.

The rearrangement uses TRBV30 and TRBJ1-6; D gene ambiguous. The CDR3 is 12 amino acids. Between the trimmed V and J ends, which lost 2 bases and 11 bases, there was a span of 10 bases. Germline CDR1 reads GTSNPN; CDR2 reads SVGIG (reference sequence). CDR3: CAWSMGKPPLHF. Here the CDR3 DNA reads TGTGCCTGGAGTATGGGGAAGCCACCCCTCCACTTT.

This rearrangement joins TRBV5-6 to TRBJ1-2; D not resolved. The V end was cut by 6 bases, the J end by 5 bases, with 14 bases between. Germline CDR1 is SGHDT and CDR2 is YYEEEE. The CDR3 runs 13 residues. CDR3 DNA: TGTGCCAGCATGTCGAGAGGAAGGTATGGCTACACCTTC. As protein: CASMSRGRYGYTF.

The chain links TRBV20-1 to TRBJ1-1; 7 bases fit TRBD1. Trimming took 6 bases from V and 2 from J; bases not matched to a gene: 12. The CDR3 spans 15 residues. Germline lookup yields CDR1 DFQATT and CDR2 SNEGSKA (reference sequence). The CDR3 sequence: CSAQFTGTANTEAFF. CDR3 sequence (DNA): TGCAGTGCCCAATTTACCGGGACAGCAAACACTGAAGCTTTCTTT.

In its sample, this clonotype was seen once. V usage is TRBV19 and J usage is TRBJ2-7; tentatively, D is TRBD1 or TRBD2 (5 bases each). The CDR3 totals 15 residues. Germline CDR1 LNHDA, CDR2 SQIVND (reference sequence). The ends were cut back, 5 bases at V and 0 bases at J, with 14 bases in the middle. DNA of the CDR3: TGTGCCAGTAGTGGGGACCGACGGAGCTCCTACGAGCAGTACTTC. It translates to CASSGDRRSSYEQYF.

This sequence joins TRBV2 and TRBJ1-2; no definite D call. Germline V gene sequence: CDR1 SNHLY, CDR2 FYNNEI. The length of the CDR3 is 15 residues. Deletions cut 6 bases from V and 6 bases from J, with 20 bases between. The CDR3 loop is CASRGPMPGGNGYTF. The CDR3 region has the DNA TGTGCCAGCAGGGGCCCTATGCCAGGTGGAAATGGCTACACCTTC.

The V call is TRBV12-3 or TRBV12-4, the J call TRBJ1-4; 9 bases match TRBD1. J was trimmed by 0 bases and V by 5 bases; bases with no gene match: 7. The CDR3 consists of 17 residues. Here the CDR3 reads CASSPWDRAATNEKLFF. The CDR3 coding sequence is TGTGCCAGCAGTCCCTGGGACAGGGCCGCAACTAATGAAAAACTGTTTTTT.

The chain has TRBV4-1 and TRBJ1-2, with D possibly matching TRBD1 (5 bases). The CDR3 length is 14 residues. Germline V gene lookup returns CDR1 MGHRA and CDR2 YSYEKL. Between the trimmed V and J ends, which lost 1 base and 3 bases, there was a span of 9 bases. CDR3 in DNA: TGCGCCAGCAGCCAAGCTCCGGGGGACTATGGCTACACCTTC. This sequence encodes CASSQAPGDYGYTF.

V gene TRBV20-1 combines with J gene TRBJ2-7; no definite D call. Trimming removed 8 bases at V and 0 bases at J, with 17 bases between. Per germline, CDR1 DFQATT and CDR2 SNEGSKA (reference sequence). The CDR3 loop spans 14 amino acids. CDR3 DNA: TGCAGTACTAACCCTCCTGGCACCTCCTACGAGCAGTACTTC. Its translation is CSTNPPGTSYEQYF.

The chain joins TRBV5-6 to TRBJ1-3; D is unclear. CDR1 is SGHDT, CDR2 YYEEEE, per germline. V gave up 4 bases and J gave up 0 bases, with 11 bases separating them. The CDR3 contains 15 residues. CDR3 DNA sequence: TGTGCCAGCAGCCCTGACGGGTCCTCTGGAAACACCATATATTTT. It specifies CASSPDGSSGNTIYF.